This T cell receptor (beta chain) was retrieved from a study of blood T cell repertoires in COVID-19. Study context: In each case, the material was cDNA or gDNA derived from T cells, B-cell-depleted T cells, or PBMCs.

Cohort assignment relied on participant-reported clinical history. This clone has only a few counts. Authors' analysis steps: Amplification with reference gene primers provided the estimates of nucleated cell counts. TCRdb keeps only in-frame clones here, not all; method: immunoSEQ multiplex PCR. D and trimming were read from the DNA, whereas the V and J calls and clone size are those reported in that table. The sample lists about 200,000 clones, more than 75% occurring once. The CDR3 has 15 amino acids. Germline-derived CDR1 and CDR2 are MNHGY and SAAAGT. V dropped 3 bases and J dropped 2 bases, with 11 bases sitting between them.

The source of this sequence is a woman between 45 and 60 years old with acute COVID-19. The rearrangement joins TRBV6-8 to TRBJ1-5, with a weak D call TRBD1 (6 bases). The sample was PBMCs or T cells enriched from blood (not recorded which). The CDR3 sequence: CASSYRGGGNQPQHF. The DNA for the CDR3 is TGTGCCAGCAGTTATAGGGGGGGCGGCAATCAGCCCCAGCATTTT.